This T cell receptor beta chain stems from a study of beta chain features in type 1 diabetes. General study findings and limits: Patients' naive, central memory and Treg TCRB repertoires seemed closer to one another than those of healthy donors. An over-representation of cells with high TCR expression could result from cDNA sequencing. In every one of the four CD4+ subsets, TCRB CDR3s were moderately but significantly shorter in Type 1 diabetes patients. Short templates might get an advantage during PCR, and this would be equal in patients and controls.

Expressed TCRB transcripts were sequenced after all isolated RNA was converted to cDNA. Produced via immunoSEQ multiplex PCR; TCRdb's table is partial and in-frame only. The sample contains 200,000 to 250,000 clones, 14% of which appear only once. The germline gives CDR1 LGHNA, CDR2 YNFKEQ. This CDR3 has 16 amino acids. V was cut by 2 bases and J by 11 bases, with 19 bases left in between. In regard to this clone: Its specificity is not known.

The authors took one heparinised blood draw, averaging approximately 110 mL, from each donor. Source material: naive CD4+ T cells from blood. The rearrangement links TRBV4-2 to TRBJ1-6, with TRBD1 as a possible D gene (6 bases). This receptor was obtained from a man aged 25 to 40 with type 1 diabetes. The CDR3 spells CASSQTGSLRHPPLHF. In DNA form, the CDR3 reads TGTGCCAGCAGCCAAACAGGGTCTTTACGGCACCCACCCCTCCACTTT.